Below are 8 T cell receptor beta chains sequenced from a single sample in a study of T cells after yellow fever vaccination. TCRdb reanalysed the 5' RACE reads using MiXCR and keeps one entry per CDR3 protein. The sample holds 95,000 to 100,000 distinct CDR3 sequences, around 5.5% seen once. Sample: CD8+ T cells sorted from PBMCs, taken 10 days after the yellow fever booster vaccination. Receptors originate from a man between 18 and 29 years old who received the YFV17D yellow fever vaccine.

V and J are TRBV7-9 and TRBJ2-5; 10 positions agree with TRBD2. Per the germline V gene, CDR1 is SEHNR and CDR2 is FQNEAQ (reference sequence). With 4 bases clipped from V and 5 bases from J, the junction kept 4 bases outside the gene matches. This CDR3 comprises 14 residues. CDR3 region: CASSSGTSAETQYF. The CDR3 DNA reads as TGTGCCAGCAGCTCCGGGACTAGCGCCGAGACCCAGTACTTC.

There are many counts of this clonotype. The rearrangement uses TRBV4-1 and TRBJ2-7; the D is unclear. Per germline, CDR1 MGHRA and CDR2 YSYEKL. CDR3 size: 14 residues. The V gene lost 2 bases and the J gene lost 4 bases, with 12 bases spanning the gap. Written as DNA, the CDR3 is TGCGCCAGCAGCCAAACGGCGCTTAATTACGAGCAGTACTTC. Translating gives CASSQTALNYEQYF.

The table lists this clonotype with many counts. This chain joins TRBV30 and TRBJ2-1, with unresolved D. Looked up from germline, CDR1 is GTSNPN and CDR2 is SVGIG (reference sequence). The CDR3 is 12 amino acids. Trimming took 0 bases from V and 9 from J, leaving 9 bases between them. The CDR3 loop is CAWSVGFGEQFF. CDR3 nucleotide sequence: TGTGCCTGGAGTGTAGGGTTTGGTGAGCAGTTCTTC. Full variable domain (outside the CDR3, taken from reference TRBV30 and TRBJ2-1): SQTIHQWPATLVQPVGSPLSLECTVEGTSNPNLYWYRQAAGRGLQLLFYSVGIGQISSEVPQNLSASRPQDRQFILSSKKLLLSDSGFYLCAWSVGFGEQFFGPGTRLTVL.

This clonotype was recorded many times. The CDR3 loop reads CASSQLAGLYTDTQYF. CDR3 DNA sequence: TGTGCCAGCAGCCAACTAGCGGGTTTGTACACAGATACGCAGTATTTT. V gene TRBV9 combines with J gene TRBJ2-3; 9 bases fit TRBD2. The ends lost 4 bases at V and 2 bases at J; junction bases unmatched: 8. Germline CDR1 SGDLS, CDR2 YYNGEE. This CDR3 is 16 amino acids long.

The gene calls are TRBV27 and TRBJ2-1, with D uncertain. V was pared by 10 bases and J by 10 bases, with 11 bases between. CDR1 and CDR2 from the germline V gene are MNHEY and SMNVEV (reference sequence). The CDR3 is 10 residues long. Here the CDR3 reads CATLSREQFF. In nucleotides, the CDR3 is TGTGCCACCCTGTCGCGGGAGCAGTTCTTC.

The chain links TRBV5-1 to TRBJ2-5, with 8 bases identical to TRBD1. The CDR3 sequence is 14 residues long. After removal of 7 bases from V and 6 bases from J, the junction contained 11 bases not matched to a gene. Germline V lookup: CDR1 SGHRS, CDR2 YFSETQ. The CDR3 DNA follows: TGCGCCAGCGGAACGGGACAGGAGGAGAAGACCCAGTACTTC. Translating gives CASGTGQEEKTQYF.

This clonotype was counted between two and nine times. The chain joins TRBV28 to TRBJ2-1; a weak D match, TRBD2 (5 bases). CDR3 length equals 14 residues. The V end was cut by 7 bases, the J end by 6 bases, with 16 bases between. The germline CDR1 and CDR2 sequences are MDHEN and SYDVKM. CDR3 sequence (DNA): TGTGCCAGCACCCTAGGGAGCTGGACCAATGAGCAGTTCTTC. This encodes CASTLGSWTNEQFF.

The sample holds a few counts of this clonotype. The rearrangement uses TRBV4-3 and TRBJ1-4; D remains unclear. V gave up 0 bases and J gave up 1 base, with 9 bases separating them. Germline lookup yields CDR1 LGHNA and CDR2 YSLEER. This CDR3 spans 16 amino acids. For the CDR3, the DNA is TGCGCCAGCAGCCAAGATCTCGGGGTAACTAATGAAAAACTGTTTTTT. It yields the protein CASSQDLGVTNEKLFF.